The 5 T cell receptor beta chains listed next were all sequenced from one sample in a study of OX40 agonist ivuxolimab in advanced cancers. TCRdb's copy holds only in-frame clones and misses some; the assay was immunoSEQ multiplex PCR. The data show some 25,000 clones, about 87% seen once. Specimen: CD4+ or CD8+ T cells sorted from blood, collected in a trial of the OX40 agonist ivuxolimab. Receptors originate from an adult with an advanced solid tumor such as melanoma, head and neck, liver or kidney cancer.

This clone is a singleton in its sample. This chain links TRBV2 with TRBJ2-2; 8 bases are shared with TRBD1. Germline values: CDR1 SNHLY, CDR2 FYNNEI. This CDR3 comprises 13 residues. V lost 7 bases and J lost 8; bases outside the gene matches: 6. This CDR3 is CASNGQGRGELFF. The DNA of the CDR3 is TGTGCCAGCAATGGACAGGGAAGAGGGGAGCTGTTTTTT.

This clone is medium-sized (0.01 to 0.1%) within its sample. Other nucleotide sequences from this sample produce the same CDR3. V is TRBV18 and J is TRBJ2-7; 10 nucleotides agree with TRBD1. The CDR3 covers 16 residues. V shed 0 bases, J shed 4 bases, and the junction held 6 bases outside the gene matches. In germline, CDR1 is KGHSH, CDR2 LQKENI. In DNA, the CDR3 is TGTGCCAGCTCACCACCGGGGACAGGGGTCCTATACGAGCAGTACTTC. It encodes CASSPPGTGVLYEQYF.

This clone was found a few times. The rearrangement links TRBV18 to TRBJ1-2; D is uncertain. V gave up 5 bases and J gave up 8 bases, with 15 bases separating them. The CDR3 extends over 13 amino acids. Germline CDR1 reads KGHSH; CDR2 reads LQKENI. The DNA for the CDR3 is TGTGCCAGCTCATCGGGAGGGCCCCTCGGCTACACCTTC. Its protein product is CASSSGGPLGYTF. Using reference TRBV18 and TRBJ1-2 for the parts outside the CDR3, the full variable domain is NAGVMQNPRHLVRRRGQEARLRCSPMKGHSHVYWYRQLPEEGLKFMVYLQKENIIDESGMPKERFSAEFPKEGPSILRIQQVVRGDSAAYFCASSSGGPLGYTFGSGTRLTVV.

CDR3 protein: CASSPTSGRATDTQYF. The CDR3 DNA is TGCGCCAGCAGCCCAACTAGCGGGAGGGCAACAGATACGCAGTATTTT. The chain joins TRBV5-1 to TRBJ2-3; TRBD2 matches 13 bases. V trimming: 4 bases; J trimming: 3 bases; junction bases outside the gene matches: 5. Germline-derived CDR1 and CDR2 are SGHRS and YFSETQ. This CDR3 region has 16 residues. Full variable domain (rest looked up from reference TRBV5-1 and TRBJ2-3): KAGVTQTPRYLIKTRGQQVTLSCSPISGHRSVSWYQQTPGQGLQFLFEYFSETQRNKGNFPGRFSGRQFSNSRSEMNVSTLELGDSALYLCASSPTSGRATDTQYFGPGTRLTVL.

The rearrangement joins TRBV6-6 to TRBJ2-7, with 7 bases matching TRBD2. Germline lookup yields CDR1 MNHNY and CDR2 SVGAGI (reference sequence). The CDR3 has 13 amino acids. J lost 1 base, V lost 6 bases, and 3 bases had no gene match. CDR3 coding DNA: TGTGCCAGCAGCCAGGGAGGGTCCTACGAGCAGTACTTC. Its translation is CASSQGGSYEQYF.